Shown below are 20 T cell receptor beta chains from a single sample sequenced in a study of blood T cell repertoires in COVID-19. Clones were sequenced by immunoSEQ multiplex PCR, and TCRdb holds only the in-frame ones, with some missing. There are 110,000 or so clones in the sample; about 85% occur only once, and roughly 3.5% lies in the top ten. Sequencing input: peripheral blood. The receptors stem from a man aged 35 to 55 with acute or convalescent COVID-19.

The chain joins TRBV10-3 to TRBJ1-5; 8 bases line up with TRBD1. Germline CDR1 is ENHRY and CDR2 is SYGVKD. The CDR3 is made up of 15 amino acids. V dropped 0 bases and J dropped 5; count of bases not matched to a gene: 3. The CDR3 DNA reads TGTGCCATCAGTGAGTCGGACAGGGCCGATCAGCCCCAGCATTTT. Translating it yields CAISESDRADQPQHF.

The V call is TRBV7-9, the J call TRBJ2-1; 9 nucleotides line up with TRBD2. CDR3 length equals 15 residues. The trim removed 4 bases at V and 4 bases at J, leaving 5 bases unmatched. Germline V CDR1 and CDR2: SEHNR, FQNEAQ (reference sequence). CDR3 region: CASSSLAGSYNEQFF. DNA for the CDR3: TGTGCCAGCAGCTCACTAGCGGGTTCATACAATGAGCAGTTCTTC.

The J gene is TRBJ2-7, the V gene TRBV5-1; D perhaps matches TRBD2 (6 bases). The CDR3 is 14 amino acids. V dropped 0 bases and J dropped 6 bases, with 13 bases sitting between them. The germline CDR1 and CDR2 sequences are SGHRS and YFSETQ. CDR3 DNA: TGCGCCAGCAGCTTGGGCCCGGGGGTTTCCGAGCAGTACTTC. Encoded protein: CASSLGPGVSEQYF.

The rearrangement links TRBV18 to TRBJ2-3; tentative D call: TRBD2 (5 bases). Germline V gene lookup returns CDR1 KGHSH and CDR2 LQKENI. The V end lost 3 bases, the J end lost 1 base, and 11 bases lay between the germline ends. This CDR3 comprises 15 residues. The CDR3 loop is CASSPARAGTDTQYF. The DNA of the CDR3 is TGTGCCAGCTCACCTGCGAGGGCAGGCACAGATACGCAGTATTTT.

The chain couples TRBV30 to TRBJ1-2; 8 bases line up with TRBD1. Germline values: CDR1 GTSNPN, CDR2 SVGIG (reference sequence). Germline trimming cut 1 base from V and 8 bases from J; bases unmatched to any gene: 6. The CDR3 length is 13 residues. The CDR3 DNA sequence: TGTGCCTGGAGTGCCCAGGGGGCTCTGGGCTACACCTTC. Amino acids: CAWSAQGALGYTF.

For the CDR3, the DNA is TGTGCCTGGAAGACTAGCGGGGGCGGGGATGAGCAGTTCTTC. Its translation: CAWKTSGGGDEQFF. The chain is built from TRBV30 and TRBJ2-1; 12 bases are a match to TRBD2. Looked up from germline, CDR1 is GTSNPN and CDR2 is SVGIG (reference sequence). The CDR3 is made up of 14 amino acids. J was trimmed by 8 bases and V by 4 bases; bases with no gene match: 6. The entire variable domain, with the rest obtained from reference TRBV30 and TRBJ2-1, is as follows: SQTIHQWPATLVQPVGSPLSLECTVEGTSNPNLYWYRQAAGRGLQLLFYSVGIGQISSEVPQNLSASRPQDRQFILSSKKLLLSDSGFYLCAWKTSGGGDEQFFGPGTRLTVL.

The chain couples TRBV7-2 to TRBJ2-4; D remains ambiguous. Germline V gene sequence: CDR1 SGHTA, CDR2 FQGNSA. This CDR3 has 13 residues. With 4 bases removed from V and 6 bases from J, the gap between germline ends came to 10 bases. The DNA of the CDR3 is TGTGCCAGCAGCTCCCGGAGAGTAAACATTCAGTACTTC. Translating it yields CASSSRRVNIQYF.

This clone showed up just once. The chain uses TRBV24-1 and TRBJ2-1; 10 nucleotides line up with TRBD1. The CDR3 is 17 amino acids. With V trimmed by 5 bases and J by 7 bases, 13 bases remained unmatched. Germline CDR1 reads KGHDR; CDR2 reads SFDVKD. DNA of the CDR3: TGTGCCACCAGTGCTACCGAGCCGGACAGGGGGTCGAATGAGCAGTTCTTC. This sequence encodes CATSATEPDRGSNEQFF.

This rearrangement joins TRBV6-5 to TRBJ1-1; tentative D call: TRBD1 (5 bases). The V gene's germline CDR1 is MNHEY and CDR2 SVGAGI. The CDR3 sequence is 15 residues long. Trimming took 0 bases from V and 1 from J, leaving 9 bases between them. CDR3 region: CASSYSIGANTEAFF. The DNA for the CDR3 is TGTGCCAGCAGTTACTCGATAGGGGCGAACACTGAAGCTTTCTTT.

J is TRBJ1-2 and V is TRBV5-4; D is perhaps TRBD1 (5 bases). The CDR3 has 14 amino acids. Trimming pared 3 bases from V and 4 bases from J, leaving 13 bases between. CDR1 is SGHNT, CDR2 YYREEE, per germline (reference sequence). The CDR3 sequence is CASSSPDRAYGYTF. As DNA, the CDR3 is TGTGCCAGCAGCTCACCCGACAGAGCCTATGGCTACACCTTC. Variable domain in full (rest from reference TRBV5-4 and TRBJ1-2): ETGVTQSPTHLIKTRGQQVTLRCSSQSGHNTVSWYQQALGQGPQFIFQYYREEENGRGNFPPRFSGLQFPNYSSELNVNALELDDSALYLCASSSPDRAYGYTFGSGTRLTVV.

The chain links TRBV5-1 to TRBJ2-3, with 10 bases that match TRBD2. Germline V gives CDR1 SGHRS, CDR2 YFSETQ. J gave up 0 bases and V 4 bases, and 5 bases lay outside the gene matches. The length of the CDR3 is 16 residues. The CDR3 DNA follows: TGCGCCAGCAGCCGACTAGCGGGCGGTAGCACAGATACGCAGTATTTT. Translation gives CASSRLAGGSTDTQYF. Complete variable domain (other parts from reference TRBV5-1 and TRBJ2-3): KAGVTQTPRYLIKTRGQQVTLSCSPISGHRSVSWYQQTPGQGLQFLFEYFSETQRNKGNFPGRFSGRQFSNSRSEMNVSTLELGDSALYLCASSRLAGGSTDTQYFGPGTRLTVL.

CDR3 bases: TGTGCCAGCAGTGGGGACAGGGACTCCTACAATGAGCAGTTCTTC. This gives the protein CASSGDRDSYNEQFF. This rearrangement joins TRBV25-1 to TRBJ2-1; 9 nucleotides align to TRBD1. V trimming: 4 bases; J trimming: 0 bases; junction bases outside the gene matches: 1. The CDR3 runs 15 residues. From germline, CDR1 is MGHDK and CDR2 SYGVNS.

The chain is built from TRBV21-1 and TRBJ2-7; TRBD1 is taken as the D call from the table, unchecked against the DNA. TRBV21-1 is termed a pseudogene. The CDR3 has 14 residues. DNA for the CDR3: TGTGCCAGCAGCACGCTACAGGGTACTGAAGAGCAGTACTTC. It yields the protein CASSTLQGTEEQYF.

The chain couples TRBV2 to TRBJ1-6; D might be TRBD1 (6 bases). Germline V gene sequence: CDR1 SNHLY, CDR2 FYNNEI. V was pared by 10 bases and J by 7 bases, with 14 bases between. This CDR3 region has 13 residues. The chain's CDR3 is CATNQGLNSPLHF. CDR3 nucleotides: TGTGCCACCAACCAGGGGCTAAATTCACCCCTCCACTTT.

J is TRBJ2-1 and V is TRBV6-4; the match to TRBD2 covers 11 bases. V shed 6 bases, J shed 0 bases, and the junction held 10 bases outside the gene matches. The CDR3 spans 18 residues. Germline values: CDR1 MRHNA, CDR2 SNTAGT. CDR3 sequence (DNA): TGTGCCAGCAGCTTTACTAGCGGGGGCCTAAGCTCCTACAATGAGCAGTTCTTC. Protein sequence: CASSFTSGGLSSYNEQFF.

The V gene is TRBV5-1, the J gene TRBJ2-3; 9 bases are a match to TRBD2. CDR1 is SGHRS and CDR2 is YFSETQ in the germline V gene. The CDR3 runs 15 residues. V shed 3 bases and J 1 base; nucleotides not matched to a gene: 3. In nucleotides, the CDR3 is TGCGCCAGCAGCTCGGTAGCGGGGGGCACAGATACGCAGTATTTT. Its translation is CASSSVAGGTDTQYF.

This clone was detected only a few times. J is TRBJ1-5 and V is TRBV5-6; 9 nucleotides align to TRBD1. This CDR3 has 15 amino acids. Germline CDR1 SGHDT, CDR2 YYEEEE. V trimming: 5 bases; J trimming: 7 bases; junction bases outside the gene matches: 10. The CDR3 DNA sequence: TGTGCCAGCAGTTCGGACAGGGGCTTATTACAGCCCCAGCATTTT. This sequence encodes CASSSDRGLLQPQHF.

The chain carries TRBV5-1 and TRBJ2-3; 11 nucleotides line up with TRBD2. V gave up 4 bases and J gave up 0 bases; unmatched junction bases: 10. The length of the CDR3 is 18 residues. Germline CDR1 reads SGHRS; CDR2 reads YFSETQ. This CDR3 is CASSPFTSGGPSTDTQYF. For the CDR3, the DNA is TGCGCCAGCAGCCCCTTTACTAGCGGGGGACCGAGCACAGATACGCAGTATTTT.

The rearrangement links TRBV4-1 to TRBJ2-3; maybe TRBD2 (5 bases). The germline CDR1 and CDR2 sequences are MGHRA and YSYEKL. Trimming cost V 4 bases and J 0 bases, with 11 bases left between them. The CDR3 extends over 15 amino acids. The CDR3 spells CASSLWTQSTDTQYF. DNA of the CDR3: TGCGCCAGCAGCCTCTGGACTCAGAGCACAGATACGCAGTATTTT.

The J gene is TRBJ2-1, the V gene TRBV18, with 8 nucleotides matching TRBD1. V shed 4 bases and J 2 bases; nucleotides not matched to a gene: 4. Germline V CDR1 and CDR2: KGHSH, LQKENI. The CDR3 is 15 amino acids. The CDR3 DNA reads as TGTGCCAGCTCACTCCGGGACAGGACCTACAATGAGCAGTTCTTC. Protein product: CASSLRDRTYNEQFF. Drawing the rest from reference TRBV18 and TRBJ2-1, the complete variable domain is NAGVMQNPRHLVRRRGQEARLRCSPMKGHSHVYWYRQLPEEGLKFMVYLQKENIIDESGMPKERFSAEFPKEGPSILRIQQVVRGDSAAYFCASSLRDRTYNEQFFGPGTRLTVL.